Reported below is one T cell receptor (beta chain). Its antigen is currently unknown. The sample originates from a study of cytomegalovirus exposure and HLA in healthy donors. Study at large: The roughly 120 validation repertoires matched the roughly 700 first-cohort repertoires in platform, a later analysis reported. Study-level points and caveats: Reportedly, cytomegalovirus status was diagnosed with high sensitivity and specificity. Listed as cytomegalovirus-associated were 150 or so TCR beta chains. For most TCR sequences rarity was the rule, although some public TCRs occurred in many donors.

TCRdb's copy holds only in-frame clones and misses some; the assay was immunoSEQ multiplex PCR. The repertoire has roughly 130,000 clones, approximately 90% of them found once; the top ten carry about 6.6%. CDR1 SGHVS and CDR2 FQNEAQ come from the germline V gene. The CDR3 has 12 residues. V was pared by 2 bases and J by 6 bases, with 5 bases between. The receptor comes from a woman under 40 in good health and CMV-seropositive. The rearrangement joins TRBV7-8 to TRBJ1-5; D gene ambiguous. The sample was PBMCs. The CDR3 coding sequence is TGTGCCAGCAGCTTAAGCCTTCAGCCCCAGCATTTT. This sequence encodes CASSLSLQPQHF.